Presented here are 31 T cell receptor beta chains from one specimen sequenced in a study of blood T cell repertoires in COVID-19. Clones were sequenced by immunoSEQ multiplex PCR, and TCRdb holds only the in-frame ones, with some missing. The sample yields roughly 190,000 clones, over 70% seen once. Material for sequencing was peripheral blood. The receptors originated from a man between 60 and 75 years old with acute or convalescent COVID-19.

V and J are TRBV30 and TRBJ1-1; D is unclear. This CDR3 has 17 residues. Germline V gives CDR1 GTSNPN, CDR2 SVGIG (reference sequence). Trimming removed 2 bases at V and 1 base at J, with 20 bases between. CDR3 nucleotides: TGTGCCTGGAGTCACCCGGGGTGGCAGGACCAGAACACTGAAGCTTTCTTT. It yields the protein CAWSHPGWQDQNTEAFF.

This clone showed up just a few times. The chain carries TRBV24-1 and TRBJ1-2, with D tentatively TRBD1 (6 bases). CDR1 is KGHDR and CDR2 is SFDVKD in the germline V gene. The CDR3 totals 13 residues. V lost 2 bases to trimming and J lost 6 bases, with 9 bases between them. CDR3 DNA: TGTGCCACCAGTGATTGGACAGTTAATGGCTACACCTTC. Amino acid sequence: CATSDWTVNGYTF.

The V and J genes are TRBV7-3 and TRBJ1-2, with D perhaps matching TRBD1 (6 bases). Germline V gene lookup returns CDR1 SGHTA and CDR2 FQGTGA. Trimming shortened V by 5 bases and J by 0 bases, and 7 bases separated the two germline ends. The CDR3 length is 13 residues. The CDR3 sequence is CASSRDTNYGYTF. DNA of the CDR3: TGTGCCAGCAGCCGGGACACTAACTATGGCTACACCTTC. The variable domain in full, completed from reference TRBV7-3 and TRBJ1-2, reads GAGVSQTPSNKVTEKGKYVELRCDPISGHTALYWYRQSLGQGPEFLIYFQGTGAADDSGLPNDRFFAVRPEGSVSTLKIQRTERGDSAVYLCASSRDTNYGYTFGSGTRLTVV.

The CDR3 spells CASSDQGFTEAFF. For the CDR3, the DNA is TGTGCCAGCAGTGATCAGGGGTTCACTGAAGCTTTCTTT. The chain carries TRBV2 and TRBJ1-1; D perhaps matches TRBD1 (6 bases). The CDR3 has 13 residues. Germline V gene data show CDR1 as SNHLY and CDR2 as FYNNEI. V was pared by 3 bases and J by 4 bases, with 9 bases between.

CDR3 residues: CSVERIAGASDTQYF. The CDR3 coding sequence is TGCAGCGTCGAGAGAATAGCGGGAGCGTCAGATACGCAGTATTTT. This chain links TRBV29-1 with TRBJ2-3; 9 bases are a match to TRBD2. The germline CDR1 and CDR2 sequences are SQVTM and ANQGSEA. J gave up 4 bases and V 6 bases, and 11 bases lay outside the gene matches. This CDR3 is built from 15 residues.

Here the CDR3 reads CASSVTSDQSSYNEQFF. CDR3 coding DNA: TGTGCCAGTAGTGTTACTAGCGACCAAAGCTCCTACAATGAGCAGTTCTTC. This chain joins TRBV19 and TRBJ2-1; 7 positions match TRBD2. The V segment lost 5 bases and the J segment 0 bases; nucleotides outside the gene matches: 10. The CDR3 consists of 17 residues. Germline V gene data show CDR1 as LNHDA and CDR2 as SQIVND (reference sequence).

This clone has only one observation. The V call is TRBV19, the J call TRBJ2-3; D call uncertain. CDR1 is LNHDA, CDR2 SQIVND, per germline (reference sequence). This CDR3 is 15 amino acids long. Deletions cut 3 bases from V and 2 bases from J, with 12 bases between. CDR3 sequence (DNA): TGTGCCAGTAGTATTTTTGTACAGCCCACAGATACGCAGTATTTT. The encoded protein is CASSIFVQPTDTQYF.

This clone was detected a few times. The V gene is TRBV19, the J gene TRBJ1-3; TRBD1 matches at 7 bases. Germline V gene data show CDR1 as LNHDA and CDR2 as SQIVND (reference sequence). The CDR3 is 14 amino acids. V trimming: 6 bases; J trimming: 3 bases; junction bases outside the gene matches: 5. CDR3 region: CASSPGQFGNTIYF. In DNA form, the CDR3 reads TGTGCCAGTAGCCCGGGACAGTTTGGAAACACCATATATTTT.

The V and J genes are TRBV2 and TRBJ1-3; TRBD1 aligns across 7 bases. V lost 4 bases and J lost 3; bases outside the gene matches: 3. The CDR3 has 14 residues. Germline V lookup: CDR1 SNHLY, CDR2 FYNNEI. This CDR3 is CASSAQGSGNTIYF. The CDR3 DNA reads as TGTGCCAGCAGTGCACAGGGGAGTGGAAACACCATATATTTT.

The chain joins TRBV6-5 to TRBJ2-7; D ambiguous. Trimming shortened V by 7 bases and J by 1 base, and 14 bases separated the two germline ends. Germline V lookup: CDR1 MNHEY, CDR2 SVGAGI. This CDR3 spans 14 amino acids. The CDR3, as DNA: TGTGCCAGCACTTTAGATCTCAGGTCCTACGAGCAGTACTTC. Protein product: CASTLDLRSYEQYF.

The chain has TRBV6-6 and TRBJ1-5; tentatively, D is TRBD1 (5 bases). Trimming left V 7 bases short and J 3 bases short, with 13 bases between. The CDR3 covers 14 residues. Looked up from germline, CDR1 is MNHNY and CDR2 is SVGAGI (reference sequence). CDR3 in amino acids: CASTPDSYNQPQHF. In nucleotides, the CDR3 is TGTGCCAGCACCCCAGACAGCTACAATCAGCCCCAGCATTTT.

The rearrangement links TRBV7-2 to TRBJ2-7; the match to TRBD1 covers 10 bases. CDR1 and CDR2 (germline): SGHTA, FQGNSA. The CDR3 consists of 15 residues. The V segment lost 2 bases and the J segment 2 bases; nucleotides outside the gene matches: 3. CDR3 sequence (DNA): TGTGCCAGCAGCTTAACGGGACAGGGGCCCTACGAGCAGTACTTC. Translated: CASSLTGQGPYEQYF.

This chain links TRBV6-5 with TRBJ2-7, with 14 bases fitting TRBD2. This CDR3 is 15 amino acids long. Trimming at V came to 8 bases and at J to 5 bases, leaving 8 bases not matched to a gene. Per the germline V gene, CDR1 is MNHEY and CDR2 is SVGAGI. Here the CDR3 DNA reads TGTGCCAGCCACTTGGGGACTAGCGGGAGTGACGAGCAGTACTTC. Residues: CASHLGTSGSDEQYF.

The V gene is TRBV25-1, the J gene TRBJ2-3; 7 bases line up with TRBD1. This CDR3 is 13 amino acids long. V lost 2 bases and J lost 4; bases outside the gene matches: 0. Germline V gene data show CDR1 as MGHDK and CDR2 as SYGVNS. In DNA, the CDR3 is TGTGCCAGCAGTGAACAGGGGGCAGATACGCAGTATTTT. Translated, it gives CASSEQGADTQYF.

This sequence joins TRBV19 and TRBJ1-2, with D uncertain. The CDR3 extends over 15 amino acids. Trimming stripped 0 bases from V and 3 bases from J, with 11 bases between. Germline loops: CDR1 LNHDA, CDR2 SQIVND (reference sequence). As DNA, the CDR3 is TGTGCCAGTAGTATAGATACAGTATTGGACTATGGCTACACCTTC. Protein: CASSIDTVLDYGYTF.

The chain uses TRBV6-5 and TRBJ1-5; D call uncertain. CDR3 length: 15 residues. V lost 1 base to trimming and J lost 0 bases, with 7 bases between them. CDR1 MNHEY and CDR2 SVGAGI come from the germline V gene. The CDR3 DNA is TGTGCCAGCAGTTACTTTCGGGATAGCAATCAGCCCCAGCATTTT. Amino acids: CASSYFRDSNQPQHF.

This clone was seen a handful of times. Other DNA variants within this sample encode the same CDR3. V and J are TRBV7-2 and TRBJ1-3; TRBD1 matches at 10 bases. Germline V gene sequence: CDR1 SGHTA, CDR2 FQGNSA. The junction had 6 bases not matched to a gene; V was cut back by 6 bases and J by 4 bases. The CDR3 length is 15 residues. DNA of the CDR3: TGTGCCAGCAGTTCCGACAGGGGGCAGGGAAACACCATATATTTT. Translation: CASSSDRGQGNTIYF.

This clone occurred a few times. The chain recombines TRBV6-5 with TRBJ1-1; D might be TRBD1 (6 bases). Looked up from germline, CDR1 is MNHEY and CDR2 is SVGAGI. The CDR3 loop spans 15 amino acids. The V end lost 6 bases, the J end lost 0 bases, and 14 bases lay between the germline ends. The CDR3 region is CASREGHNMNTEAFF. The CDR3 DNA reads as TGTGCCAGCAGAGAGGGACACAACATGAACACTGAAGCTTTCTTT.

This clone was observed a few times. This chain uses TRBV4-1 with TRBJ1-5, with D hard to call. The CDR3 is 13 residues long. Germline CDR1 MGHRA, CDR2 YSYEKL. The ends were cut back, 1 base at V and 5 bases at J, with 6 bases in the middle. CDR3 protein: CASSQVIYQPQHF. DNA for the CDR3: TGCGCCAGCAGCCAAGTTATATATCAGCCCCAGCATTTT.

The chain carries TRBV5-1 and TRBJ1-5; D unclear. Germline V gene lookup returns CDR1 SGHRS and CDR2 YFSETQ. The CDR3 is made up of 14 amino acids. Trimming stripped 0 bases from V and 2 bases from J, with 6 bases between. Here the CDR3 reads CASSLGGGNQPQHF. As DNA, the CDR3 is TGCGCCAGCAGCTTGGGGGGAGGCAATCAGCCCCAGCATTTT. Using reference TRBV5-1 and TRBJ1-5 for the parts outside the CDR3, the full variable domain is KAGVTQTPRYLIKTRGQQVTLSCSPISGHRSVSWYQQTPGQGLQFLFEYFSETQRNKGNFPGRFSGRQFSNSRSEMNVSTLELGDSALYLCASSLGGGNQPQHFGDGTRLSIL.

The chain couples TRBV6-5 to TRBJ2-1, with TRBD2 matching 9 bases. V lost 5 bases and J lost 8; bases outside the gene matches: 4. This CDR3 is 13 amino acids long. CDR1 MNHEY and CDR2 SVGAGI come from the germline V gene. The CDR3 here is CASSRTSDDEQFF. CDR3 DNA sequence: TGTGCCAGCAGTCGGACTAGCGACGATGAGCAGTTCTTC.

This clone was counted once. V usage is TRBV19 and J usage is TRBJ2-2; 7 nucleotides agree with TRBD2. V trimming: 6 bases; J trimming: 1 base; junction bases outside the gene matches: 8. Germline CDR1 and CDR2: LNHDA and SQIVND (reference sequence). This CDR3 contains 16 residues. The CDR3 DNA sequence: TGTGCCAGTAGCGGACTAGAACAACGGAACACCGGGGAGCTGTTTTTT. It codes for CASSGLEQRNTGELFF.

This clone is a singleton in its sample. The CDR3 here is CASSRRLGEQFF. CDR3 sequence (DNA): TGTGCCAGCAGCCGGAGGCTTGGTGAGCAGTTCTTC. The chain recombines TRBV4-2 with TRBJ2-1, with TRBD2 as a possible D gene (5 bases). Trimming stripped 4 bases from V and 9 bases from J, with 10 bases between. This CDR3 is built from 12 residues. In germline, CDR1 is LGHNA, CDR2 YNFKEQ.

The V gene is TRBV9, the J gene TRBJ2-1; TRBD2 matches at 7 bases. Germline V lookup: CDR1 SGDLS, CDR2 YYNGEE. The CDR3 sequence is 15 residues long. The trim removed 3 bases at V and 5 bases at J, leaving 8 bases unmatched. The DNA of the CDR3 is TGTGCCAGCAGCGGCGGGACTACTCAAAACAATGAGCAGTTCTTC. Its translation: CASSGGTTQNNEQFF.

This chain's CDR3 is CASSHAGRAGGETQYF. In DNA, the CDR3 is TGCGCCAGCAGCCACGCGGGGAGGGCCGGGGGAGAGACCCAGTACTTC. This rearrangement joins TRBV5-1 to TRBJ2-5; 7 bases line up with TRBD2. The CDR3 runs to 16 residues. CDR1 is SGHRS, CDR2 YFSETQ, per germline. With V trimmed by 4 bases and J by 4 bases, 13 bases remained unmatched.

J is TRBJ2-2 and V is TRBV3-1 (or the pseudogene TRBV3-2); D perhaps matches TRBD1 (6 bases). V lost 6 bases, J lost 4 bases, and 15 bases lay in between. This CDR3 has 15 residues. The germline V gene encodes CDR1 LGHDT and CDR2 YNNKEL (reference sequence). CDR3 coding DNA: TGTGCCAGCAGATACAGGGATGCCGTCACCGGGGAGCTGTTTTTT. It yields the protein CASRYRDAVTGELFF.

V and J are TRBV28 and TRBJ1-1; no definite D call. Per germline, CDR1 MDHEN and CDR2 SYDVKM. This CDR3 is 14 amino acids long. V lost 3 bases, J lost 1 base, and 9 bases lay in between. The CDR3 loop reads CASSFSVRNTEAFF. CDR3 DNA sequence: TGTGCCAGCAGTTTTTCGGTCCGGAACACTGAAGCTTTCTTT.

CDR3 DNA: TGCGCCAGCAGCTTGGACGGGAATCAGCCCCAGCATTTT. Protein product: CASSLDGNQPQHF. This rearrangement joins TRBV5-1 to TRBJ1-5; D is unclear. V lost 0 bases, J lost 4 bases, and 5 bases lay in between. The V gene's germline CDR1 is SGHRS and CDR2 YFSETQ. The CDR3 contains 13 residues.

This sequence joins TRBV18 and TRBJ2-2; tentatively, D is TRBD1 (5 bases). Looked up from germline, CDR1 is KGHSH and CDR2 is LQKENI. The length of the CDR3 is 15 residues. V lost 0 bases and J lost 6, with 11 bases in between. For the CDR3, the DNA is TGTGCCAGCTCACCACCCCTCAGGGCTGCCGGGGAGCTGTTTTTT. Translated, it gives CASSPPLRAAGELFF.

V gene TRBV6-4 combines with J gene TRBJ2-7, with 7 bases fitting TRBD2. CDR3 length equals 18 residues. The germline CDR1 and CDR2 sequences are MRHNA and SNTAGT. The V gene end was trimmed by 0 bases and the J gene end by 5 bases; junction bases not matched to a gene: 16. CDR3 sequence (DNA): TGTGCCAGCAGTGACTCGAGACTCGGCGCGGGAGTTGTCAACGAGCAGTACTTC. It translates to CASSDSRLGAGVVNEQYF.

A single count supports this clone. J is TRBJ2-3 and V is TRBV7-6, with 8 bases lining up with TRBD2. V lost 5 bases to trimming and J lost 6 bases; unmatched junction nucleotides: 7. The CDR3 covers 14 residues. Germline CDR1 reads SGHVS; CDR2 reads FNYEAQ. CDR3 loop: CASSPGLAVDTQYF. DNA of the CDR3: TGTGCCAGCAGCCCCGGACTAGCAGTCGATACGCAGTATTTT.